The T cell receptor beta chain under discussion was sequenced for a study of T-cell reconstitution after alpha-beta-depleted transplantation in children. The ends were cut back, 2 bases at V and 5 bases at J, with 16 bases in the middle. CDR3 length: 15 residues. Germline V gene sequence: CDR1 SEHNR, CDR2 FQNEAQ (reference sequence). Library preparation (for TCRbeta) was performed with unique molecular identifiers. TCRdb called the PCR reads again in MiXCR, with one record for every CDR3 protein. The repertoire includes approximately 420,000 distinct CDR3 sequences, approximately 10% of them detected once, and 4.5% to 7% sits in the top ten.

This TCR was sampled from a human donor who donated a stem cell graft to a child with acute myeloid leukemia. The J gene is TRBJ2-7, the V gene TRBV7-9; a possible D gene is TRBD1 (6 bases). Sample: PBMCs from the stem cell graft donor, taken from the stem cell graft. The CDR3 sequence: CASSLRQGMEDEQYF. CDR3 in DNA: TGTGCCAGCAGCTTACGGCAGGGGATGGAGGACGAGCAGTACTTC. The variable domain in full, with the rest retrieved from reference TRBV7-9 and TRBJ2-7, is DTGVSQNPRHKITKRGQNVTFRCDPISEHNRLYWYRQTLGQGPEFLTYFQNEAQLEKSRLLSDRFSAERPKGSFSTLEIQRTEQGDSAMYLCASSLRQGMEDEQYFGPGTRLTVT.